Presented here are 31 T cell receptor beta chains from one specimen sequenced in a study of T cells expressing NK-cell markers. TCRdb reworked the 5' RACE reads into one entry per CDR3 protein, no DNA. The sample data list 550,000 to 600,000 distinct CDR3 sequences. Sequencing input: blood T cells: a sorted CD56 or NKG2C T cell subset, CD4+ or CD8+ T cells, or bulk PBMC T cells (not recorded which). Receptors were obtained from a man younger than 35 in good health.

The chain has TRBV12-3 or TRBV12-4 and TRBJ2-7; the TRBD1 assignment by TCRdb is unverifiable without DNA. The CDR3 has 13 residues. CDR3: CASSGGSNNEQYF.

The rearrangement links TRBV20-1 to TRBJ2-5; the D call of TRBD1 rests on TCRdb alone, since no DNA is present to check it. Germline CDR1 and CDR2: DFQATT and SNEGSKA (reference sequence). This CDR3 spans 14 amino acids. CDR3 in amino acids: CSASNRGQGETQYF.

The V and J genes are TRBV28 and TRBJ2-7. In germline, CDR1 is MDHEN, CDR2 SYDVKM. This CDR3 contains 16 residues. The CDR3 here is CASSLVTRLGYYEQYF. Full variable domain (remainder filled in from reference TRBV28 and TRBJ2-7): DVKVTQSSRYLVKRTGEKVFLECVQDMDHENMFWYRQDPGLGLRLIYFSYDVKMKEKGDIPEGYSVSREKKERFSLILESASTNQTSMYLCASSLVTRLGYYEQYFGPGTRLTVT.

The chain joins TRBV7-2 to TRBJ2-3; TCRdb gives TRBD2 as the D gene, but with no DNA this cannot be confirmed. CDR3 length: 16 residues. Germline assignment: CDR1 SGHTA and CDR2 FQGNSA. Here the CDR3 reads CASSLLGGSSPDTQYF.

V is TRBV6-1 and J is TRBJ1-5; TCRdb designates TRBD1, a call that cannot be tested without DNA. Germline CDR1 is MNHNS and CDR2 is SASEGT. The CDR3 totals 16 residues. CDR3 sequence reads: CASSGTGTGTNQPQHF.

This chain joins TRBV7-9 and TRBJ2-6; there is no DNA to check the TCRdb D call of TRBD1. The V gene's germline CDR1 is SEHNR and CDR2 FQNEAQ (reference sequence). There are 16 residues in the CDR3. The CDR3 loop reads CASSGGQPSGANVLTF.

This rearrangement joins TRBV10-3 to TRBJ1-2. CDR1 is ENHRY and CDR2 is SYGVKD in the germline V gene. The CDR3 sequence is 11 residues long. CDR3: CAITENYGYTF.

The rearrangement joins TRBV9 to TRBJ2-3. The CDR3 extends over 14 amino acids. Germline V gene lookup returns CDR1 SGDLS and CDR2 YYNGEE. CDR3: CASSVGGFTDTQYF.

The chain employs TRBV7-2 and TRBJ1-4; TCRdb outputs TRBD1, but without DNA this stays unchecked. The V gene's germline CDR1 is SGHTA and CDR2 FQGNSA. This CDR3 spans 16 amino acids. CDR3 residues: CASSLGGARANEKLFF.

This rearrangement joins TRBV30 to TRBJ1-2. The CDR3 has 13 amino acids. In germline, CDR1 is GTSNPN, CDR2 SVGIG (reference sequence). The CDR3 is CAWSLARSYGYTF.

The chain carries TRBV12-3 or TRBV12-4 and TRBJ2-7; as DNA is missing, the TRBD1 call by TCRdb cannot be tested. The CDR3 length is 14 residues. The CDR3 loop reads CASSLPQGSNEQYF.

The CDR3 loop is CASSARTGSEQYF. The V and J genes are TRBV7-2 and TRBJ2-7. CDR1 and CDR2 (germline): SGHTA, FQGNSA. CDR3 size: 13 residues.

The rearrangement links TRBV28 to TRBJ2-4. Germline CDR1 MDHEN, CDR2 SYDVKM. This CDR3 has 15 residues. CDR3 sequence reads: CASRLVGVAKNIQYF.

V usage is TRBV6-2 or TRBV6-3 and J usage is TRBJ2-1; TCRdb designates TRBD2, a call that cannot be tested without DNA. The CDR3 spans 15 residues. Per germline, CDR1 MNHEY and CDR2 SVGEGT. The CDR3 here is CASSRRSGRGYEQFF.

This chain connects TRBV7-9 to TRBJ2-5. Looked up from germline, CDR1 is SEHNR and CDR2 is FQNEAQ (reference sequence). The CDR3 sequence is 15 residues long. The CDR3 region is CASSLVVRGVVTQYF. Supplemented by reference TRBV7-9 and TRBJ2-5, the full variable domain reads DTGVSQNPRHKITKRGQNVTFRCDPISEHNRLYWYRQTLGQGPEFLTYFQNEAQLEKSRLLSDRFSAERPKGSFSTLEIQRTEQGDSAMYLCASSLVVRGVVTQYFGPGTRLLVL.

This chain uses TRBV7-2 with TRBJ2-5; lacking DNA, the TRBD1 call made by TCRdb goes unchecked. This CDR3 comprises 14 residues. Germline CDR1 SGHTA, CDR2 FQGNSA. CDR3 residues: CASSDRVFGETQYF. The full variable domain, rest sourced from reference TRBV7-2 and TRBJ2-5, is GAGVSQSPSNKVTEKGKDVELRCDPISGHTALYWYRQSLGQGLEFLIYFQGNSAPDKSGLPSDRFSAERTGGSVSTLTIQRTQQEDSAVYLCASSDRVFGETQYFGPGTRLLVL.

The chain employs TRBV4-1 and TRBJ2-2; checking the TCRdb D call of TRBD2 is not possible without DNA. In germline, CDR1 is MGHRA, CDR2 YSYEKL. This CDR3 is built from 21 residues. CDR3 protein: CASSQVRGGGLAGGHTGELFF.

The CDR3 here is CASSSYLGYDNEQFF. The chain uses TRBV12-3 or TRBV12-4 and TRBJ2-1. The CDR3 is made up of 15 amino acids.

The chain employs TRBV12-3 or TRBV12-4 and TRBJ2-2; TCRdb gives TRBD2 as the D gene, but with no DNA this cannot be confirmed. CDR3 length equals 15 residues. CDR3 protein: CASSGDSGRTGELFF.

The rearrangement uses TRBV6-1 and TRBJ1-2. This CDR3 spans 14 amino acids. Germline V CDR1 and CDR2: MNHNS, SASEGT. The CDR3 sequence is CASIASKGNYGYTF.

The chain couples TRBV4-3 to TRBJ2-7; no DNA is available, so the TRBD1 call from TCRdb remains unchecked. The CDR3 sequence is 16 residues long. Germline lookup yields CDR1 LGHNA and CDR2 YSLEER. This CDR3 reads CASSQDAGPLGYEQYF.

The CDR3 here is CASSLEGRWGTDTQYF. The V gene is TRBV5-5, the J gene TRBJ2-3; TCRdb lists TRBD2, though no DNA is available to test this call. In germline, CDR1 is SGHKS, CDR2 YYEKEE (reference sequence). This CDR3 comprises 16 residues.

This chain uses TRBV7-2 with TRBJ2-1; the D gene TCRdb calls, TRBD1, cannot be checked with no DNA. In germline, CDR1 is SGHTA, CDR2 FQGNSA. The CDR3 loop spans 13 amino acids. The CDR3 loop is CASSWWDGNEQFF.

The chain uses TRBV5-1 and TRBJ2-2; there is no DNA to check the TCRdb D call of TRBD1. There are 16 residues in the CDR3. In germline, CDR1 is SGHRS, CDR2 YFSETQ. CDR3 loop: CASSLAGRGFNGELFF.

The chain uses TRBV25-1 and TRBJ2-1; the D call from TCRdb, TRBD2, cannot be confirmed without DNA. CDR3 length equals 16 residues. The germline V gene has CDR1 MGHDK and CDR2 SYGVNS. This chain's CDR3 is CASGGGAGGWYNEQFF. Complete variable domain (other parts from reference TRBV25-1 and TRBJ2-1): EADIYQTPRYLVIGTGKKITLECSQTMGHDKMYWYQQDPGMELHLIHYSYGVNSTEKGDLSSESTVSRIRTEHFPLTLESARPSHTSQYLCASGGGAGGWYNEQFFGPGTRLTVL.

The V and J genes are TRBV4-3 and TRBJ2-3. This CDR3 spans 14 amino acids. Germline V gene data show CDR1 as LGHNA and CDR2 as YSLEER. The CDR3 sequence: CASSQDRMGDTQYF.

This rearrangement joins TRBV12-3 or TRBV12-4 to TRBJ2-1; absent DNA, TCRdb's TRBD1 call cannot be checked. The CDR3 spans 17 residues. CDR3 amino acids: CASSPSRDRVDKSEQFF.

The chain combines TRBV5-1 with TRBJ2-7. Germline loops: CDR1 SGHRS, CDR2 YFSETQ. The CDR3 runs 14 residues. The CDR3 spells CASSWGVAVYEQYF.

This chain links TRBV12-5 with TRBJ2-3; the D call from TCRdb, TRBD2, cannot be confirmed without DNA. Germline V gives CDR1 LGHNT, CDR2 FRNRAP. The CDR3 runs 15 residues. The CDR3 sequence: CASGLPRLAGDTQYF.

The chain has TRBV29-1 and TRBJ2-3; without DNA, the TCRdb call of TRBD2 cannot be checked. Germline CDR1 and CDR2: SQVTM and ANQGSEA. This CDR3 comprises 17 residues. The CDR3 sequence is CSVDVSASGVFTDTQYF.

The rearrangement joins TRBV12-3 or TRBV12-4 to TRBJ1-4; as DNA is missing, the TRBD1 call by TCRdb cannot be tested. This CDR3 region has 14 residues. CDR3 residues: CASSPQGVYEKLFF.